Shown below are 2 T cell receptor beta chains from a single sample sequenced in a study of blood T cell repertoires in COVID-19. Sequencing was performed with immunoSEQ multiplex PCR; in TCRdb, only in-frame clones are kept and a portion is missing. Counted here are under 250,000 clones, around nine tenths occurring once; the ten biggest clones make up around 1.5%. The specimen was peripheral blood. These receptor sequences come from a woman aged 60-75 years who had recovered from COVID-19.

The chain has TRBV6-5 and TRBJ2-3; 7 bases agree with TRBD2. The CDR3 covers 15 residues. Germline V gene sequence: CDR1 MNHEY, CDR2 SVGAGI. J was trimmed by 4 bases and V by 1 base; bases with no gene match: 5. The CDR3 DNA is TGTGCCAGCAGTTACTATGGACTAGGGGCAGATACGCAGTATTTT. Its translation is CASSYYGLGADTQYF.

The J gene is TRBJ1-4, the V gene TRBV11-2; 7 positions agree with TRBD1. Trimming cost V 1 base and J 10 bases; bases outside gene matches: 3. The CDR3 has 13 amino acids. CDR1 and CDR2 (germline): SGHAT, FQNNGV. The CDR3 bases are TGTGCCAGCAGCTTAGGGCAGGGGGGAAAACTGTTTTTT. It codes for CASSLGQGGKLFF.